Presented here are 20 T cell receptor beta chains from one specimen sequenced in a study of identical twins. MiXCR was run by TCRdb on the 5' RACE reads, yielding one entry per CDR3 protein. The sample lists over 600,000 distinct CDR3 sequences, 21% occurring once. The same specimen was also included in a second study, on T cells expressing NK-cell markers.

Sequencing was done on a sample of PBMCs. These receptors all stem from a woman between 18 and 30 years old in good health.

The DNA of the CDR3 is TGCAGCGTTCAAAGACGTAGGGCACCTCCATCCTCCTACGAGCAGTACTTC. Translation gives CSVQRRRAPPSSYEQYF. V gene TRBV29-1 combines with J gene TRBJ2-7, with D uncertain. V lost 5 bases, J lost 0 bases, and 23 bases lay in between. There are 17 residues in the CDR3. Germline CDR1 and CDR2: SQVTM and ANQGSEA.

The CDR3, as DNA: TGTGCCAGCAGCCTCAGCGGTTTCGGAGAGAATGAGCAGTTCTTC. Its protein product is CASSLSGFGENEQFF. The rearrangement links TRBV7-9 to TRBJ2-1; D perhaps matches TRBD2 (5 bases). Trimming left V 5 bases short and J 7 bases short, with 18 bases between. The V gene's germline CDR1 is SEHNR and CDR2 FQNEAQ (reference sequence). The CDR3 spans 15 residues.

This clonotype was seen only a few times. This chain connects TRBV9 to TRBJ2-7; 10 nucleotides agree with TRBD2. Per germline, CDR1 SGDLS and CDR2 YYNGEE. Losses at the gene ends were 0 bases for V and 4 bases for J; bases not matched to a gene: 1. CDR3 length: 14 residues. The CDR3 protein is CASSVASGSYEQYF. CDR3 DNA: TGTGCCAGCAGCGTAGCTAGCGGGAGTTACGAGCAGTACTTC.

This clonotype was seen repeatedly, ten times or more. The gene calls are TRBV6-5 and TRBJ1-1; D gene uncertain. There are 12 residues in the CDR3. V shed 0 bases and J shed 11 bases, with 10 bases lying between them. From germline, CDR1 is MNHEY and CDR2 SVGAGI. The CDR3 DNA reads TGTGCCAGCAGTTACTCGAGGGATAGGGCTTTCTTT. Its translation: CASSYSRDRAFF.

The gene calls are TRBV7-8 and TRBJ1-6; D gene ambiguous. The CDR3 is 14 amino acids. CDR1 is SGHVS and CDR2 is FQNEAQ in the germline V gene. V was trimmed by 4 bases and J by 7 bases, leaving 11 bases between them. CDR3 in DNA: TGTGCCAGCAGCTCTCATGGGATGAATTCACCCCTCCACTTT. It yields the protein CASSSHGMNSPLHF.

This clonotype came up a few times. The rearrangement joins TRBV6-4 to TRBJ2-3; 10 bases are a match to TRBD1. Trimming cost V 4 bases and J 5 bases; bases outside gene matches: 6. CDR3 length: 15 residues. CDR1 and CDR2 (germline): MRHNA, SNTAGT. DNA for the CDR3: TGTGCCAGCAGTGTCGGGACAGGGGAGCAAGATACGCAGTATTTT. Its protein is CASSVGTGEQDTQYF.

The CDR3 region has the DNA TGCGCCAGCAGCATAGGGGGCGCGTGGAATGAGCAGTTCTTC. This translates into CASSIGGAWNEQFF. The chain couples TRBV5-1 to TRBJ2-1, with 7 bases fitting TRBD1. V lost 4 bases, J lost 7 bases, and 8 bases stayed unmatched. Germline loops: CDR1 SGHRS, CDR2 YFSETQ. The CDR3 contains 14 residues.

This sequence joins TRBV12-3 or TRBV12-4 and TRBJ2-2; D remains ambiguous. This CDR3 spans 13 amino acids. With 6 bases removed from V and 7 bases from J, the gap between germline ends came to 12 bases. The CDR3: CASSLNEIGELFF. DNA for the CDR3: TGTGCCAGCAGCTTGAACGAGATCGGGGAGCTGTTTTTT.

At least ten counts were recorded for this clonotype. CDR3 sequence: CSARLDTQYF. The DNA of the CDR3 is TGCAGTGCTAGGTTGGATACGCAGTATTTT. The genes are TRBV20-1 and TRBJ2-3, with D hard to call. Germline V gives CDR1 DFQATT, CDR2 SNEGSKA (reference sequence). There are 10 residues in the CDR3. V was clipped by 3 bases and J by 6 bases, with 4 bases between them.

This sequence joins TRBV9 and TRBJ2-1, with 12 bases identical to TRBD2. The CDR3 totals 17 residues. Germline loops: CDR1 SGDLS, CDR2 YYNGEE. V lost 1 base to trimming and J lost 4 bases; unmatched junction nucleotides: 6. In DNA, the CDR3 is TGTGCCAGCAGCGTAACTAGCGGGAGGTCGGAGTACAATGAGCAGTTCTTC. Translation: CASSVTSGRSEYNEQFF.

The rearrangement uses TRBV20-1 and TRBJ2-1; D is possibly TRBD2 (6 bases). The CDR3 is 15 residues long. Per the germline V gene, CDR1 is DFQATT and CDR2 is SNEGSKA (reference sequence). V lost 1 base, J lost 4 bases, and 14 bases lay in between. DNA for the CDR3: TGCAGTGCTAGAGGGGGACTGGCGGATTACAATGAGCAGTTCTTC. Amino acid sequence: CSARGGLADYNEQFF.

This clonotype was recorded many times. CDR3 sequence reads: CASSGLAYQETQYF. The CDR3 bases are TGTGCCAGCAGTGGGCTTGCTTACCAAGAGACCCAGTACTTC. V is TRBV6-1 and J is TRBJ2-5; no clear D gene. V was cut by 4 bases and J by 0 bases, with 9 bases left in between. The CDR3 loop spans 14 amino acids. Looked up from germline, CDR1 is MNHNS and CDR2 is SASEGT.

V and J are TRBV12-3 or TRBV12-4 and TRBJ2-7; D is unclear. Trimming stripped 4 bases from V and 7 bases from J, with 20 bases between. The CDR3 totals 15 residues. CDR3 nucleotides: TGTGCCAGCAGTTCCCCCCAGCCCGGGTTGGGAGAGCAGTACTTC. It translates to CASSSPQPGLGEQYF.

This clonotype came up a few times. The chain has TRBV20-1 and TRBJ1-1; D not resolved. This CDR3 has 13 amino acids. Trimming pared 1 base from V and 4 bases from J, leaving 10 bases between. Per the germline V gene, CDR1 is DFQATT and CDR2 is SNEGSKA (reference sequence). This CDR3 is CSARGQVATEAFF. CDR3 coding DNA: TGCAGTGCTAGAGGGCAGGTGGCCACTGAAGCTTTCTTT.

In its sample, this clonotype was seen many times. V and J are TRBV7-9 and TRBJ2-1, with TRBD2 as a possible D gene (6 bases). Trimming removed 2 bases at V and 8 bases at J, with 13 bases between. In germline, CDR1 is SEHNR, CDR2 FQNEAQ (reference sequence). The CDR3 consists of 14 residues. CDR3 sequence (DNA): TGTGCCAGCAGCTTATCAACTAGCAGGGATGAGCAGTTCTTC. Amino acid sequence: CASSLSTSRDEQFF.

This chain links TRBV12-3 or TRBV12-4 with TRBJ2-2; no clear D. The CDR3 contains 11 residues. V lost 7 bases and J lost 3, with 3 bases in between. DNA for the CDR3: TGTGCCAGCATCTACACCGGGGAGCTGTTTTTT. Protein sequence: CASIYTGELFF.

Only a few counts were recorded for this clonotype. CDR3 DNA sequence: TGTGCCAGCAGTACCCTCAGGGGGGCTGGGGCCAACGTCCTGACTTTC. Residues: CASSTLRGAGANVLTF. The V call is TRBV27, the J call TRBJ2-6; D may be TRBD1 (7 bases). Trimming removed 5 bases from V and 2 bases from J, with 13 bases in between. Germline assignment: CDR1 MNHEY and CDR2 SMNVEV (reference sequence). This CDR3 contains 16 residues.

This clonotype turned up a few times. The J gene is TRBJ1-5, the V gene TRBV6-5; 8 bases are shared with TRBD1. The length of the CDR3 is 16 residues. CDR1 and CDR2 from the germline V gene are MNHEY and SVGAGI. Trimming removed 0 bases from V and 4 bases from J; junction bases left unmatched: 5. The CDR3 region is CASSYSQGARNQPQHF. The CDR3 DNA is TGTGCCAGCAGTTACTCCCAGGGGGCTCGTAATCAGCCCCAGCATTTT.

This sequence joins TRBV25-1 and TRBJ2-2; 13 nucleotides match TRBD2. V lost 8 bases to trimming and J lost 5 bases; unmatched junction nucleotides: 2. This CDR3 comprises 14 residues. Per the germline V gene, CDR1 is MGHDK and CDR2 is SYGVNS. The CDR3 region has the DNA TGTGCCAGCGGACTAGCGGGAGTAACCGGGGAGCTGTTTTTT. Translating gives CASGLAGVTGELFF.

V is TRBV6-5 and J is TRBJ1-1; D not certain. The CDR3 is 15 residues long. V was trimmed by 0 bases and J by 1 base, leaving 9 bases between them. In germline, CDR1 is MNHEY, CDR2 SVGAGI. This CDR3 is CASSYSLVGNTEAFF. The CDR3, as DNA: TGTGCCAGCAGTTACTCGTTGGTAGGGAACACTGAAGCTTTCTTT.